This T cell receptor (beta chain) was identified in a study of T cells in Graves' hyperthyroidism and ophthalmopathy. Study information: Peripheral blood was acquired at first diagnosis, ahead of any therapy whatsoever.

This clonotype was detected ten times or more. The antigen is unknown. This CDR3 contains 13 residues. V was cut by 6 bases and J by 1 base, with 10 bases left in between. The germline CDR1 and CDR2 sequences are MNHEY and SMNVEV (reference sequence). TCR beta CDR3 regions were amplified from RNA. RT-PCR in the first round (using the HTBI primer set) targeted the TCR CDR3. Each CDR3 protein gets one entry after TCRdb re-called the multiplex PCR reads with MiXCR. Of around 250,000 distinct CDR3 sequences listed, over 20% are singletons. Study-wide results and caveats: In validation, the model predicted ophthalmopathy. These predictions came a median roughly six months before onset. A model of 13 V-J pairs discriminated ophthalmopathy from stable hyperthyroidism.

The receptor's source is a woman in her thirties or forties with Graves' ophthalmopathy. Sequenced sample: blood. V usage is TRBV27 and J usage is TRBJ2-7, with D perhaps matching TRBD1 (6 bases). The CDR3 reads CASSPGTSYEQYF. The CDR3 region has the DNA TGTGCCAGCAGCCCTGGGACATCCTACGAGCAGTACTTC.